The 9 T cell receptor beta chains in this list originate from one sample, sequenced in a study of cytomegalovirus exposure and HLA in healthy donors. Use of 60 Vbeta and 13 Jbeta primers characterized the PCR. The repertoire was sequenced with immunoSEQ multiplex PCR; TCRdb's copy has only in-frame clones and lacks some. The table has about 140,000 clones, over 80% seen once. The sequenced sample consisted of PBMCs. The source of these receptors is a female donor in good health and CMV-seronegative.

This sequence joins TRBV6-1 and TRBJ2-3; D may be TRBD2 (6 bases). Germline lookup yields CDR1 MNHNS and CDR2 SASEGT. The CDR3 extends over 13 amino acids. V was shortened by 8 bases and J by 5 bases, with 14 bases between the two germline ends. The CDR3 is CASLLGEVDTQYF. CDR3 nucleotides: TGTGCCAGCCTACTAGGGGAGGTAGATACGCAGTATTTT.

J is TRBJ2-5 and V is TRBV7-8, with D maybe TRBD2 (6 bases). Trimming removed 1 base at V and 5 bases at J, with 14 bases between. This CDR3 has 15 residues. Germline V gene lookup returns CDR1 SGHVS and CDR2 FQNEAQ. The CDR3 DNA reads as TGTGCCAGCAGCTTAGGGGAGGTAGACGGGGAGACCCAGTACTTC. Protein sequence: CASSLGEVDGETQYF.

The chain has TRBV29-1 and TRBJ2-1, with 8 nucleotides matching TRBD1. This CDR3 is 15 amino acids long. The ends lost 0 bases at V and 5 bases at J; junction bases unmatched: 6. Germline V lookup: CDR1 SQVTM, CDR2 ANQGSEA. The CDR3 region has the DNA TGCAGCGTTGAAGAGGTCCCGACAGGGGACAATGAGCAGTTCTTC. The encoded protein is CSVEEVPTGDNEQFF.

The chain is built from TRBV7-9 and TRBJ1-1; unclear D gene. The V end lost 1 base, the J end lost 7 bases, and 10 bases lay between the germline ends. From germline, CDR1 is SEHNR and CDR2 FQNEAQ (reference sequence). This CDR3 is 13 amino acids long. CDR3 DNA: TGTGCCAGCAGCTTAGTGGCTGAGGGTGAAGCTTTCTTT. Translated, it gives CASSLVAEGEAFF.

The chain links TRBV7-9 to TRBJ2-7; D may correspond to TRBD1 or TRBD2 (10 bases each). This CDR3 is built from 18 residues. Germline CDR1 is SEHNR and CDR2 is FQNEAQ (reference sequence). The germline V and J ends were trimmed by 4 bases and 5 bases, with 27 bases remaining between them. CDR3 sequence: CASSSGQGFLAGDHEQYF. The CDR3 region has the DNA TGTGCCAGCAGCTCGGGACAGGGGTTCCTAGCGGGAGATCACGAGCAGTACTTC.

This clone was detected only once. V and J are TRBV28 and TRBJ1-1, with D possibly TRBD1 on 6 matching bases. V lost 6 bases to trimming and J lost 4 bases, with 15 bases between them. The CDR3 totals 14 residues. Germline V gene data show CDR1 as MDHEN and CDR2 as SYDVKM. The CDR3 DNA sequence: TGTGCCAGCAGGAGGTCTCCAGGGGTCACTGAAGCTTTCTTT. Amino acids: CASRRSPGVTEAFF.

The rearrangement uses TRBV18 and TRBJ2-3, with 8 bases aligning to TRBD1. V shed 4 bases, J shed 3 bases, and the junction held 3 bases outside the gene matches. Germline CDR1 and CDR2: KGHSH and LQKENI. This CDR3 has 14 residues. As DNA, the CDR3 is TGTGCCAGCTCACTCGACAGGGGTACAGATACGCAGTATTTT. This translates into CASSLDRGTDTQYF.

DNA of the CDR3: TGTGCCAGCAGCTGGGGACAGGGCGGTGGCTACACCTTC. Residues: CASSWGQGGGYTF. This chain links TRBV5-6 with TRBJ1-2, with TRBD1 matching over 9 bases. Per germline, CDR1 SGHDT and CDR2 YYEEEE. The CDR3 totals 13 residues. V lost 3 bases to trimming and J lost 7 bases; unmatched junction nucleotides: 4.

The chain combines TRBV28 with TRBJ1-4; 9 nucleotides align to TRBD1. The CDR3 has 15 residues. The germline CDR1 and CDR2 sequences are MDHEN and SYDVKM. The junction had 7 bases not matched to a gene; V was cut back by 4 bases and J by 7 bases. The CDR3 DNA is TGTGCCAGCAGTTCGCCGGGACAGGGAAGTGAAAAACTGTTTTTT. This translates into CASSSPGQGSEKLFF.